This TCR beta chain was retrieved from a study of blood T cells in healthy people across ages. PCR was performed a second time for roughly 7 to 11 cycles using a sample-barcoded 5' primer and a J-beta primer mix. TCRdb re-derived calls from the 5' RACE reads in MiXCR, one entry per CDR3 protein. The sample gives roughly 2 million distinct CDR3 sequences, about 50% of which show up once; more than 2% is in the top ten. This clonotype occurred a few times. The junction had 8 bases not matched to a gene; V was cut back by 4 bases and J by 8 bases. Germline V CDR1 and CDR2: SQVTM, ANQGSEA. The CDR3 loop spans 14 amino acids. Healthy Russian Caucasian donors spanned ages about 6 to 100 years. A minimum of 7 million PBMCs was isolated per sample.

Input material: blood. The chain has TRBV29-1 and TRBJ1-4; TRBD1 aligns across 9 bases. The clonotype originates from a woman aged 40 to 55 in good health. CDR3 in DNA: TGCAGCGTTGGGGGGACAGGGTTAGGGGAAAAACTGTTTTTT. It translates to CSVGGTGLGEKLFF.